A single sample is the source of the 17 T cell receptor beta chains below, sequenced in a study of graft-versus-host responses after intestinal transplantation. Clones were read by immunoSEQ multiplex PCR, and TCRdb kept only the in-frame ones, dropping some. The table has 24,000 or so clones, around 80% seen once. Their cognate antigens are unknown. The material was unstimulated CD8+ T cells sorted from spleen or lymph node cells, obtained before transplant. The receptors were gathered from a human donor who was the organ donor for an intestinal transplant.

The V and J genes are TRBV2 and TRBJ1-2; the D is unclear. The CDR3 extends over 13 amino acids. V was trimmed by 7 bases and J by 7 bases, leaving 16 bases between them. Germline V CDR1 and CDR2: SNHLY, FYNNEI. The CDR3 spells CASTSPSRPGYTF. The CDR3 region has the DNA TGTGCCAGCACGTCTCCCTCCAGACCTGGCTACACCTTC.

The chain uses TRBV5-1 and TRBJ2-5; 10 nucleotides agree with TRBD2. V shed 0 bases and J 7 bases; nucleotides not matched to a gene: 9. The length of the CDR3 is 16 residues. Germline loops: CDR1 SGHRS, CDR2 YFSETQ. The DNA for the CDR3 is TGCGCCAGCAGCTTGGCACAGCGGGGGGGCCTAGTGACCCAGTACTTC. This sequence encodes CASSLAQRGGLVTQYF.

The V gene is TRBV6-6, the J gene TRBJ2-3; 11 positions agree with TRBD1. The CDR3 consists of 16 residues. The V segment lost 5 bases and the J segment 3 bases; nucleotides outside the gene matches: 7. CDR1 is MNHNY, CDR2 SVGAGI, per germline (reference sequence). The CDR3 nucleotides read TGTGCCAGCAGTGCCCTTGGACAGGGGGCAACAGATACGCAGTATTTT. Translating it yields CASSALGQGATDTQYF.

This rearrangement joins TRBV11-2 to TRBJ1-1; 7 bases are a match to TRBD1. With 7 bases clipped from V and 0 bases from J, the junction kept 11 bases outside the gene matches. CDR1 SGHAT and CDR2 FQNNGV come from the germline V gene. The CDR3 extends over 16 amino acids. The CDR3 sequence: CASITLRGTMNTEAFF. The CDR3 nucleotides are TGTGCCAGCATCACACTCAGGGGGACCATGAACACTGAAGCTTTCTTT.

This clone was recorded only once. The chain's CDR3 is CASSPIGQGNNEQFF. In nucleotides, the CDR3 is TGCGCCAGCAGCCCCATAGGACAGGGGAACAATGAGCAGTTCTTC. This sequence joins TRBV4-1 and TRBJ2-1; 9 bases agree with TRBD1. V lost 4 bases, J lost 5 bases, and 6 bases stayed unmatched. The germline V gene encodes CDR1 MGHRA and CDR2 YSYEKL. The CDR3 has 15 residues.

This chain connects TRBV5-6 to TRBJ1-2, with 7 bases lining up with TRBD1. The germline gives CDR1 SGHDT, CDR2 YYEEEE. J lost 8 bases, V lost 0 bases, and 7 bases had no gene match. The length of the CDR3 is 14 residues. This chain's CDR3 is CASSLDRGGQGYTF. The CDR3 nucleotides are TGTGCCAGCAGCTTGGATAGAGGGGGCCAAGGCTACACCTTC.

The chain's CDR3 is CASGPGGSYEQYF. In DNA, the CDR3 is TGTGCCAGCGGCCCAGGGGGCTCCTACGAGCAGTACTTC. V and J are TRBV7-9 and TRBJ2-7, with TRBD1 matching over 7 bases. The CDR3 totals 13 residues. Germline trimming cut 8 bases from V and 0 bases from J; bases unmatched to any gene: 4. Germline V lookup: CDR1 SEHNR, CDR2 FQNEAQ (reference sequence).

The chain is built from TRBV25-1 and TRBJ1-2; 7 nucleotides match TRBD1. Germline loops: CDR1 MGHDK, CDR2 SYGVNS. Trimming cost V 4 bases and J 8 bases; bases outside gene matches: 4. This CDR3 comprises 12 residues. CDR3 amino acids: CASSVYRGGYTF. In DNA form, the CDR3 reads TGTGCCAGCAGTGTCTACAGGGGCGGCTACACCTTC.

The gene calls are TRBV4-1 and TRBJ2-1; weak D call: TRBD2 (6 bases). Germline V lookup: CDR1 MGHRA, CDR2 YSYEKL. The ends were cut back, 1 base at V and 4 bases at J, with 8 bases in the middle. The CDR3 has 14 residues. CDR3 nucleotide sequence: TGCGCCAGCAGCCAAGTGGGAGGTTACAATGAGCAGTTCTTC. Translated: CASSQVGGYNEQFF.

The chain recombines TRBV6-1 with TRBJ2-2, with D perhaps being TRBD1 or TRBD2 (5 bases each). V gave up 6 bases and J gave up 7 bases, with 18 bases separating them. The germline gives CDR1 MNHNS, CDR2 SASEGT. The CDR3 loop spans 15 amino acids. The CDR3 region is CASSRQTERDGELFF. DNA of the CDR3: TGTGCCAGCAGCCGACAGACCGAGAGGGACGGGGAGCTGTTTTTT.

This clone was picked up a small number of times. V gene TRBV4-1 combines with J gene TRBJ2-7, with a tentative D call TRBD1 (8 bases). The CDR3 runs to 16 residues. Trimming cost V 3 bases and J 2 bases, with 17 bases left between them. CDR1 and CDR2 (germline): MGHRA, YSYEKL. CDR3 nucleotide sequence: TGCGCCAGCAGCCACCTTGACAGGGGAGGGCCCTACGAGCAGTACTTC. This codes for CASSHLDRGGPYEQYF.

The gene calls are TRBV6-4 and TRBJ2-2; D unresolved. Germline CDR1 and CDR2: MRHNA and SNTAGT. This CDR3 is 13 amino acids long. The V and J ends lost 2 bases and 4 bases respectively, with 5 bases between them. CDR3 in amino acids: CASSDRATGELFF. The CDR3 DNA reads TGTGCCAGCAGTGACAGGGCCACCGGGGAGCTGTTTTTT.

This clone was picked up one time. The chain links TRBV12-5 to TRBJ2-2; D gene ambiguous. V lost 4 bases, J lost 4 bases, and 10 bases lay in between. The CDR3 has 14 amino acids. Looked up from germline, CDR1 is LGHNT and CDR2 is FRNRAP. CDR3 nucleotide sequence: TGTGCTAGTGGTTGGGCAGACACCACCGGGGAGCTGTTTTTT. Translated: CASGWADTTGELFF. Together with reference TRBV12-5 and TRBJ2-2, the CDR3 gives the full variable domain: DARVTQTPRHKVTEMGQEVTMRCQPILGHNTVFWYRQTMMQGLELLAYFRNRAPLDDSGMPKDRFSAEMPDATLATLKIQPSEPRDSAVYFCASGWADTTGELFFGEGSRLTVL.

V is TRBV10-3 and J is TRBJ2-6; D uncertain. V lost 2 bases and J 0 bases, leaving 8 bases between the germline ends. Germline CDR1 ENHRY, CDR2 SYGVKD. The CDR3 covers 16 residues. The CDR3: CAISEGSPSGANVLTF. CDR3 DNA sequence: TGTGCCATCAGTGAGGGCAGCCCCTCTGGGGCCAACGTCCTGACTTTC.

The chain recombines TRBV6-1 with TRBJ1-2; D is unclear. The V gene lost 1 base and the J gene lost 5 bases, with 14 bases spanning the gap. The CDR3 contains 15 residues. Germline V gene lookup returns CDR1 MNHNS and CDR2 SASEGT. Written as DNA, the CDR3 is TGTGCCAGCAGTGAAGAAGGCACAATGGGTTATGGCTACACCTTC. Amino acids: CASSEEGTMGYGYTF.

The chain employs TRBV4-1 and TRBJ2-7, with TRBD2 identical over 7 bases. From germline, CDR1 is MGHRA and CDR2 YSYEKL. This CDR3 comprises 14 residues. Germline trimming cut 0 bases from V and 3 bases from J; bases unmatched to any gene: 2. CDR3 in DNA: TGCGCCAGCAGCCAAGATGGCGGGAGCTACGAGCAGTACTTC. Amino acids: CASSQDGGSYEQYF.

In regard to this clone: At one end the junction does not follow the germline gene, possibly because of a read error. The genes are TRBV9 and TRBJ2-7; tentative D call: TRBD2 (6 bases). Germline V lookup: CDR1 SGDLS, CDR2 YYNGEE. CDR3 length: 10 residues. The DNA for the CDR3 is TGTGCCAGCAGTACCGGCCGGGACTGCTTC. Translated: CASSTGRDCF.